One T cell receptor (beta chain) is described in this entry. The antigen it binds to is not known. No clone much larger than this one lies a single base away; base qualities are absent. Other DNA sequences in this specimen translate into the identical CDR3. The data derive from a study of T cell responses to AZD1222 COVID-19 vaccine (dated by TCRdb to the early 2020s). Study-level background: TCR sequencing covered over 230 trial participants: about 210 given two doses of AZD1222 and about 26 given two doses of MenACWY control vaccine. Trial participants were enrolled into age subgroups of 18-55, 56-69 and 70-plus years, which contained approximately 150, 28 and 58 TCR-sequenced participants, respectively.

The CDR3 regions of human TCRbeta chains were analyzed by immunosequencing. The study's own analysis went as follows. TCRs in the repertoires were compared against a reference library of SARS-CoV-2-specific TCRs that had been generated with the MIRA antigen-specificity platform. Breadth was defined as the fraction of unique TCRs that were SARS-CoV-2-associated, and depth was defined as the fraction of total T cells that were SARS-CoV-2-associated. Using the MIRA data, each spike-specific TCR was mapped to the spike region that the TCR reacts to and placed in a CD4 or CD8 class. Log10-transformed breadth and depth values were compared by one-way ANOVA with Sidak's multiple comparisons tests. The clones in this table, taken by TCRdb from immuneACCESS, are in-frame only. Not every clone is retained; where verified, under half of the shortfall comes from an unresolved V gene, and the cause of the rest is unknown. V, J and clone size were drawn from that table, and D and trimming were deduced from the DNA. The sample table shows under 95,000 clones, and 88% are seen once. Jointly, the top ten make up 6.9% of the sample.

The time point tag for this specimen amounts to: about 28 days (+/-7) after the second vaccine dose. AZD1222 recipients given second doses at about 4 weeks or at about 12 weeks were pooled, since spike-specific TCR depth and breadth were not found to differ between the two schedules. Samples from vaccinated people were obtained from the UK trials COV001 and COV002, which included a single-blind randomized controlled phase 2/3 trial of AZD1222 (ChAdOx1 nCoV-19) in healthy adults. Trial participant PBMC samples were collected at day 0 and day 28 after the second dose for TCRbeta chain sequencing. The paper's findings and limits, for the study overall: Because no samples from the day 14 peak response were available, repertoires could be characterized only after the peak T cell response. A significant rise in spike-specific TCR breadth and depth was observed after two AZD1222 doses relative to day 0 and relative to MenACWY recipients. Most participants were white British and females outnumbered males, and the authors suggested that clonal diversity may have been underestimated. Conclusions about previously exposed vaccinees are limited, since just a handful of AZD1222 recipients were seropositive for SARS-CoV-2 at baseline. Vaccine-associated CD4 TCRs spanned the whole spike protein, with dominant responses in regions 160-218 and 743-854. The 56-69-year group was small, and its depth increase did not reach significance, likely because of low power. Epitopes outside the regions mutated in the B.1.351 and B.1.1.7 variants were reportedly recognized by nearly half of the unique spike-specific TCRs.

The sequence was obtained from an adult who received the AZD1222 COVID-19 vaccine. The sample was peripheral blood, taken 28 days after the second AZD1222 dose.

The CDR3 protein: CASSPPAIPPYEQYF. The nucleotide sequence reads TGTGCCAGCAGTCCCCCGGCGATCCCCCCCTACGAGCAGTACTTC. This chain is built from TRBV7-8 and TRBJ2-7; confidence is insufficient to name the D gene. Including the terminal cysteine and phenylalanine, the CDR3 comprises 15 residues. Kept here is only the CDR3 DNA, which spans 45 bases and is read in frame from base 1. From a lookup of the germline V gene, CDR1 and CDR2 are SGHVS and FQNEAQ. V loses 6 bases, J loses 2 bases, and the germline ends lie 17 bases apart.